The TCR beta chain described here comes from a study of T cells in localized non-small cell lung cancer. TCRdb keeps only in-frame clones here, not all; method: immunoSEQ multiplex PCR. The profile shows roughly 9,900 clones, under 95% of them singletons. With respect to this clone: What it binds is not known.

CDR1 and CDR2 from the germline V gene are SGHAT and FQNNGV. This CDR3 is built from 16 residues. Trimming took off 5 bases at V and 6 bases at J, with 20 bases between the two ends. Study-level results: Turning up in adjacent lung were a median 57 of the top 100 tumor clones. The greatest T cell clonality was found in uninvolved adjacent lung (higher than in tumor).

The rearrangement joins TRBV11-2 to TRBJ2-1; TRBD2 might be the D (5 bases). The sample consisted of peripheral blood, taken before any cancer treatment. The TCR sequence derives from a woman aged 35-75 years with stage I squamous cell lung carcinoma. The CDR3 DNA reads as TGTGCCAGCAGCCCGGAGGACGCCAAAGAGGCCAATGAGCAGTTCTTC. Translating it yields CASSPEDAKEANEQFF.